This TCR beta chain was obtained from a study of Ad26.COV2.S vaccination and SARS-CoV-2 variants. Findings and caveats of the study: Vaccinees reportedly had broad spike-specific CD8+ and CD4+ T cell responses.

The CDR3 is 17 residues long. Germline CDR1 MDHEN, CDR2 SYDVKM. Trimming removed 3 bases from V and 2 bases from J; junction bases left unmatched: 8. Regarding this clone: Its matching antigen is unknown.

Sequencing was performed with immunoSEQ multiplex PCR; in TCRdb, only in-frame clones are kept and a portion is missing. The sample consists of some 330,000 clones, 85% to 90% of them appearing once. Treatment reported: roughly 18 received Ad26.COV2.S at low or high dose, single or two shots; a few received placebo; per-sample allocation not given. Repertoires come from day 63 after the first vaccine or placebo injection. The source of this sequence is a person aged 18-60 years who received the Ad26.COV2.S COVID-19 vaccine or a placebo. This chain connects TRBV28 to TRBJ2-5; 11 positions match TRBD1. This sample comprised peripheral blood, obtained in a trial of Ad26.COV2.S vaccine versus placebo. The CDR3 DNA is TGTGCCAGCAGTTTGGGACAGGGGGGACGGAGGCAAGAGACCCAGTACTTC. It specifies CASSLGQGGRRQETQYF. Looking up the rest from reference TRBV28 and TRBJ2-5 gives the full variable domain: DVKVTQSSRYLVKRTGEKVFLECVQDMDHENMFWYRQDPGLGLRLIYFSYDVKMKEKGDIPEGYSVSREKKERFSLILESASTNQTSMYLCASSLGQGGRRQETQYFGPGTRLLVL.